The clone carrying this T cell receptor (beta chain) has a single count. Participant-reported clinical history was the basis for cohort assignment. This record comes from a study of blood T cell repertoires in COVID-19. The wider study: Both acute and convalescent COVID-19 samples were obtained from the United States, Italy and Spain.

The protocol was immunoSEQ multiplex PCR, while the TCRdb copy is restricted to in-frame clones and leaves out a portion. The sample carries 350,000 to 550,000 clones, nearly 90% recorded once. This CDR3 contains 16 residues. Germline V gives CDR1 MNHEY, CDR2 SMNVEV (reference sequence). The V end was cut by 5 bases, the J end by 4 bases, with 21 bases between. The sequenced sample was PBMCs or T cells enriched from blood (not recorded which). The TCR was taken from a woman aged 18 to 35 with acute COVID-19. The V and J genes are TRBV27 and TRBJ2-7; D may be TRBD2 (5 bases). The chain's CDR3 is CASSLSLGTRVYEQYF. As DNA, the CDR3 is TGTGCCAGCAGTCTCTCTCTCGGTACTAGGGTTTACGAGCAGTACTTC.